These 23 T cell receptor beta chains were sequenced from one sample in a study of shared clonotypes between healthy human individuals. TCRdb's table, derived via immunoSEQ multiplex PCR, lists solely in-frame clones and lacks some. The table shows hundreds of thousands of clones, with about nine tenths occurring only once. The sequencing sample was made of memory CD8+ T cells sorted from blood. As for subset: CD45RO+ cells pooled with CCR7-negative TemRA cells. These TCRs come from a man younger than 30 in good health.

The J gene is TRBJ2-7, the V gene TRBV14, with D perhaps given as TRBD1 or TRBD2 (5 bases each). This CDR3 has 15 residues. Germline V gene lookup returns CDR1 SGHDN and CDR2 FVKESK. The germline V and J ends were trimmed by 5 bases and 3 bases, with 17 bases remaining between them. The chain's CDR3 is CASSAHRDLNYEQYF. CDR3 DNA: TGTGCCAGCAGCGCCCACCGGGACCTAAACTACGAGCAGTACTTC. Together with reference TRBV14 and TRBJ2-7, the CDR3 gives the full variable domain: EAGVTQFPSHSVIEKGQTVTLRCDPISGHDNLYWYRRVMGKEIKFLLHFVKESKQDESGMPNNRFLAERTGGTYSTLKVQPAELEDSGVYFCASSAHRDLNYEQYFGPGTRLTVT.

The rearrangement uses TRBV27 and TRBJ2-3; 10 positions agree with TRBD1. V shed 7 bases and J 6 bases; nucleotides not matched to a gene: 7. Germline values: CDR1 MNHEY, CDR2 SMNVEV (reference sequence). The CDR3 loop spans 14 amino acids. CDR3: CASTRTGGLDTQYF. Written as DNA, the CDR3 is TGTGCCAGCACCAGGACAGGGGGATTGGATACGCAGTATTTT.

With regard to this clone: The junction differs from germline at one of its ends, possibly a read error. V gene TRBV7-7 combines with J gene TRBJ2-1; a possible D gene is TRBD1 (5 bases). Germline V CDR1 and CDR2: SSHAT, FNYEAQ (reference sequence). The CDR3 is 14 amino acids. The CDR3 sequence is CASSQNSGLNEQFF. CDR3 coding DNA: TGTGCTAGCAGCCAAAACTCAGGGTTAAATGAGCAGTTCTTC.

The chain combines TRBV29-1 with TRBJ1-4, with 7 bases identical to TRBD1. Germline-derived CDR1 and CDR2 are SQVTM and ANQGSEA. V shed 7 bases and J 3 bases; nucleotides not matched to a gene: 5. The CDR3 has 13 amino acids. DNA for the CDR3: TGCAGCGCGACAGGGTCGGCTAATGAAAAACTGTTTTTT. Its translation: CSATGSANEKLFF.

In this sample, this clone turned up many times. The rearrangement joins TRBV7-3 to TRBJ1-1; 10 nucleotides align to TRBD1. This CDR3 is built from 15 residues. Looked up from germline, CDR1 is SGHTA and CDR2 is FQGTGA. With 4 bases clipped from V and 5 bases from J, the junction kept 7 bases outside the gene matches. CDR3: CASSSGTGVMTEAFF. The CDR3 DNA reads TGTGCCAGCAGCTCCGGGACAGGGGTGATGACTGAAGCTTTCTTT.

The chain has TRBV28 and TRBJ2-5; D is ambiguous. Trimming took 3 bases from V and 5 from J, leaving 10 bases between them. This CDR3 region has 13 residues. Germline assignment: CDR1 MDHEN and CDR2 SYDVKM. The CDR3 reads CASSFNRGETQYF. The CDR3 DNA sequence: TGTGCCAGCAGTTTCAACCGCGGTGAGACCCAGTACTTC.

The chain combines TRBV7-2 with TRBJ1-1, with TRBD1 as a possible D gene (6 bases). Germline V gene data show CDR1 as SGHTA and CDR2 as FQGNSA. This CDR3 comprises 17 residues. Trimming removed 1 base from V and 5 bases from J, with 20 bases in between. CDR3 in amino acids: CASSLEMGGRGWTEAFF. The CDR3 DNA reads TGTGCCAGCAGCTTAGAAATGGGAGGAAGGGGGTGGACTGAAGCTTTCTTT.

The chain couples TRBV11-2 to TRBJ1-4; D is unclear. The CDR3 is made up of 13 amino acids. CDR1 and CDR2 (germline): SGHAT, FQNNGV. V dropped 3 bases and J dropped 5 bases, with 7 bases sitting between them. CDR3 amino acids: CASSFRVNEKLFF. CDR3 nucleotide sequence: TGTGCCAGCAGCTTTAGGGTGAATGAAAAACTGTTTTTT.

V is TRBV5-6 and J is TRBJ2-5; 9 bases agree with TRBD1. Germline lookup yields CDR1 SGHDT and CDR2 YYEEEE. V dropped 0 bases and J dropped 7; count of bases not matched to a gene: 4. CDR3 length: 14 residues. The CDR3 spells CASSLGTGVWTQYF. The CDR3 bases are TGTGCCAGCAGCTTGGGGACAGGGGTTTGGACCCAGTACTTC.

This clone was counted between two and nine times. The chain links TRBV7-8 to TRBJ2-3, with 8 bases matching TRBD1. The CDR3 sequence is 15 residues long. V lost 5 bases to trimming and J lost 2 bases; unmatched junction nucleotides: 6. Germline assignment: CDR1 SGHVS and CDR2 FQNEAQ. The CDR3 DNA follows: TGTGCCAGCAGCAAGGACAGGGCCCACACAGATACGCAGTATTTT. Its protein is CASSKDRAHTDTQYF. Variable domain in full (rest from reference TRBV7-8 and TRBJ2-3): GAGVSQSPRYKVAKRGQDVALRCDPISGHVSLFWYQQALGQGPEFLTYFQNEAQLDKSGLPSDRFFAERPEGSVSTLKIQRTQQEDSAVYLCASSKDRAHTDTQYFGPGTRLTVL.

The genes are TRBV18 and TRBJ2-7; 8 nucleotides agree with TRBD2. The CDR3 length is 17 residues. Germline trimming cut 4 bases from V and 0 bases from J; bases unmatched to any gene: 11. Germline values: CDR1 KGHSH, CDR2 LQKENI. The DNA for the CDR3 is TGTGCCAGCTCACACAAATTACTAGCGGATAGCTCCTACGAGCAGTACTTC. This encodes CASSHKLLADSSYEQYF.

The chain is built from TRBV5-1 and TRBJ1-2; 8 bases line up with TRBD1. The germline V gene encodes CDR1 SGHRS and CDR2 YFSETQ. With V trimmed by 5 bases and J by 3 bases, 6 bases remained unmatched. The CDR3 contains 14 residues. CDR3 DNA sequence: TGCGCCAGCAGATGGACAGGGTTCGACTATGGCTACACCTTC. This codes for CASRWTGFDYGYTF.

The chain employs TRBV7-8 and TRBJ2-5; 7 nucleotides align to TRBD2. The CDR3 runs to 14 residues. The germline gives CDR1 SGHVS, CDR2 FQNEAQ. V gave up 1 base and J gave up 4 bases; unmatched junction bases: 3. Here the CDR3 reads CASSLDPGGETQYF. The CDR3, as DNA: TGTGCCAGCAGCTTAGATCCGGGAGGAGAGACCCAGTACTTC. Drawing the rest from reference TRBV7-8 and TRBJ2-5, the complete variable domain is GAGVSQSPRYKVAKRGQDVALRCDPISGHVSLFWYQQALGQGPEFLTYFQNEAQLDKSGLPSDRFFAERPEGSVSTLKIQRTQQEDSAVYLCASSLDPGGETQYFGPGTRLLVL.

V and J are TRBV11-2 and TRBJ2-7, with TRBD1 identical over 7 bases. The ends lost 2 bases at V and 3 bases at J; junction bases unmatched: 10. Germline V gives CDR1 SGHAT, CDR2 FQNNGV. The CDR3 totals 16 residues. The CDR3: CASSLRPGQALYEQYF. CDR3 DNA sequence: TGTGCCAGCAGCTTAAGACCTGGACAGGCGCTCTACGAGCAGTACTTC.

V and J are TRBV28 and TRBJ2-7; D is unclear. Germline lookup yields CDR1 MDHEN and CDR2 SYDVKM. The CDR3 is made up of 13 amino acids. Trimming removed 5 bases from V and 6 bases from J, with 14 bases in between. CDR3 in DNA: TGTGCCAGCAGTCTAACGTGGGGAAGCGAGCAGTACTTC. Its protein product is CASSLTWGSEQYF.

CDR3 residues: CASSLRSQISYNEQFF. The CDR3 bases are TGTGCCAGCAGTTTACGAAGCCAGATCTCCTACAATGAGCAGTTCTTC. V is TRBV28 and J is TRBJ2-1, with D unclear. CDR3 length: 16 residues. Trimming took 2 bases from V and 0 from J, leaving 11 bases between them. Looked up from germline, CDR1 is MDHEN and CDR2 is SYDVKM.

J is TRBJ1-2 and V is TRBV7-9; D uncertain. Germline V gene data show CDR1 as SEHNR and CDR2 as FQNEAQ (reference sequence). This CDR3 is 11 amino acids long. V lost 5 bases to trimming and J lost 5 bases, with 6 bases between them. For the CDR3, the DNA is TGTGCCAGCAGCCTCCTATATGGCTACACCTTC. Encoded protein: CASSLLYGYTF.

The chain recombines TRBV18 with TRBJ1-2; TRBD1 agrees at 8 bases. Germline V gene sequence: CDR1 KGHSH, CDR2 LQKENI. Losses at the gene ends were 2 bases for V and 3 bases for J; bases not matched to a gene: 14. The CDR3 is 18 residues long. Written as DNA, the CDR3 is TGTGCCAGCTCACCAGGGCTCGGGACAGGAAGGGCGGACTATGGCTACACCTTC. It is translated as CASSPGLGTGRADYGYTF.

The V gene is TRBV7-9, the J gene TRBJ2-1, with TRBD2 matching 7 bases. CDR3 length: 12 residues. Trimming removed 5 bases from V and 8 bases from J; junction bases left unmatched: 3. Germline V CDR1 and CDR2: SEHNR, FQNEAQ (reference sequence). CDR3 loop: CASSKLAYEQFF. CDR3 in DNA: TGTGCCAGCAGCAAACTAGCGTATGAGCAGTTCTTC.

J is TRBJ2-1 and V is TRBV13; D is undetermined. Germline V CDR1 and CDR2: PRHDT, FYEKMQ (reference sequence). V lost 3 bases and J 5 bases, leaving 8 bases between the germline ends. CDR3 length: 13 amino acids. Here the CDR3 reads CASSFGVDNEQFF. The CDR3 coding sequence is TGTGCCAGCAGCTTCGGTGTGGACAATGAGCAGTTCTTC.

V usage is TRBV7-9 and J usage is TRBJ2-7, with no clear D. The CDR3 runs 13 residues. V dropped 5 bases and J dropped 0 bases, with 8 bases sitting between them. Germline CDR1 is SEHNR and CDR2 is FQNEAQ (reference sequence). Written as DNA, the CDR3 is TGTGCCAGCAGCCCTCCTCCCTCCTACGAGCAGTACTTC. Protein: CASSPPPSYEQYF.

This clone has more than one count but fewer than ten. V usage is TRBV19 and J usage is TRBJ2-3, with unresolved D. The ends were cut back, 3 bases at V and 4 bases at J, with 8 bases in the middle. The CDR3 is 13 amino acids. The germline CDR1 and CDR2 sequences are LNHDA and SQIVND (reference sequence). In DNA form, the CDR3 reads TGTGCCAGTAGTATCGGCTTTCCAGATACGCAGTATTTT. Encoded protein: CASSIGFPDTQYF. The complete variable domain, with remaining parts taken from reference TRBV19 and TRBJ2-3, reads DGGITQSPKYLFRKEGQNVTLSCEQNLNHDAMYWYRQDPGQGLRLIYYSQIVNDFQKGDIAEGYSVSREKKESFPLTVTSAQKNPTAFYLCASSIGFPDTQYFGPGTRLTVL.

V gene TRBV5-4 combines with J gene TRBJ1-2; the match to TRBD1 covers 7 bases. Germline-derived CDR1 and CDR2 are SGHNT and YYREEE (reference sequence). This CDR3 has 14 amino acids. V was pared by 1 base and J by 5 bases, with 5 bases of the junction left unmatched. CDR3 in amino acids: CASSLRAGGYGYTF. The DNA of the CDR3 is TGTGCCAGCAGCTTGAGGGCAGGGGGGTATGGCTACACCTTC.